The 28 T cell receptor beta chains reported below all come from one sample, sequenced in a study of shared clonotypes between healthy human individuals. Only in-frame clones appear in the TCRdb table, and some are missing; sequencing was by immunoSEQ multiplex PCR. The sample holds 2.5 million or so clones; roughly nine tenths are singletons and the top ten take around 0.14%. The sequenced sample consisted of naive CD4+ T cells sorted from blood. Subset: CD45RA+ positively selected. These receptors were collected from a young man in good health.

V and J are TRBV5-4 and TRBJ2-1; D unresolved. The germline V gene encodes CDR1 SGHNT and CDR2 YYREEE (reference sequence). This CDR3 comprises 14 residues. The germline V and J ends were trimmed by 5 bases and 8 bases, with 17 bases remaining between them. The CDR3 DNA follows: TGTGCCAGCAGGATGGACGCACAGCGCGATGAGCAGTTCTTC. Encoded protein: CASRMDAQRDEQFF.

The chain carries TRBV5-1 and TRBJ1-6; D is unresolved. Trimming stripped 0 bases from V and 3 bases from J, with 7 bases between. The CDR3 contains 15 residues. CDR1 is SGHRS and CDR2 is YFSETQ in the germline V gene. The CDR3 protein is CASSLAGNYNSPLHF. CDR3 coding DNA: TGCGCCAGCAGCTTGGCAGGAAACTATAATTCACCCCTCCACTTT. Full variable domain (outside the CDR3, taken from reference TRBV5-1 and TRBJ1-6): KAGVTQTPRYLIKTRGQQVTLSCSPISGHRSVSWYQQTPGQGLQFLFEYFSETQRNKGNFPGRFSGRQFSNSRSEMNVSTLELGDSALYLCASSLAGNYNSPLHFGNGTRLTVT.

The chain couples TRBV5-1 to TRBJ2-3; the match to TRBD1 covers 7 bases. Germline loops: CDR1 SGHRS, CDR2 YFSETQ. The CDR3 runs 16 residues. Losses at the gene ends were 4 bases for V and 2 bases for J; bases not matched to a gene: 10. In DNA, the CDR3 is TGCGCCAGCAGCAGGGAACCGGGACAGCCCACAGATACGCAGTATTTT. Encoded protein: CASSREPGQPTDTQYF.

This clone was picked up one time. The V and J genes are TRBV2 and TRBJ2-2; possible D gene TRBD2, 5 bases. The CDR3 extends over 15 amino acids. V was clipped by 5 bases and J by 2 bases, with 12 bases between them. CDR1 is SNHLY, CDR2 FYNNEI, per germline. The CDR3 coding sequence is TGTGCCAGCAGTACGGGATCAAAAAACACCGGGGAGCTGTTTTTT. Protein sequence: CASSTGSKNTGELFF.

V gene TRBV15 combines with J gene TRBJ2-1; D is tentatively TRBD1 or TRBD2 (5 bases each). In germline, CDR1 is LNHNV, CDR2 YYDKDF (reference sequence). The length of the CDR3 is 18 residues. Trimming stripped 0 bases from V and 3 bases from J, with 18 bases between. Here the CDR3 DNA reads TGTGCCACCAGCAGAGATATTGCCGGGACGCCTTACTACAATGAGCAGTTCTTC. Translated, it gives CATSRDIAGTPYYNEQFF.

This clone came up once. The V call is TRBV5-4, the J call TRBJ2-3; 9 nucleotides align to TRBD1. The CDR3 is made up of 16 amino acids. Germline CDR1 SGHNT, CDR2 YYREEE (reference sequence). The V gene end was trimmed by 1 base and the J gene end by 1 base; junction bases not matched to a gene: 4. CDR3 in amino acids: CASSLSWDRGTDTQYF. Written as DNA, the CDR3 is TGTGCCAGCAGCTTGTCTTGGGACAGGGGCACAGATACGCAGTATTTT.

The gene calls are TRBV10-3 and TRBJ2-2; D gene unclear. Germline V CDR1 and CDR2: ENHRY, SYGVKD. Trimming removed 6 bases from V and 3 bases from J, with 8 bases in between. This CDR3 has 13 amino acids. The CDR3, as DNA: TGTGCCATCAGCGCGCTTTACACCGGGGAGCTGTTTTTT. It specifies CAISALYTGELFF.

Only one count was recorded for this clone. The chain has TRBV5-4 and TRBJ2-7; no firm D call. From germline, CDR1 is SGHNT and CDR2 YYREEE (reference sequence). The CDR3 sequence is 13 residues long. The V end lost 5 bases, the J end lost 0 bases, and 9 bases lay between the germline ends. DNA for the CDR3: TGTGCCAGCAGGCGACCTAGCTCCTACGAGCAGTACTTC. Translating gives CASRRPSSYEQYF.

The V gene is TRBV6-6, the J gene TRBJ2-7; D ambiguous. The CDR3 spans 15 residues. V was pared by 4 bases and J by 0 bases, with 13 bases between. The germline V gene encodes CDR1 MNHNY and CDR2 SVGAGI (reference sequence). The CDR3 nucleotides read TGTGCCAGCAGTTTACACCCGGCCGTCTCCTACGAGCAGTACTTC. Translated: CASSLHPAVSYEQYF.

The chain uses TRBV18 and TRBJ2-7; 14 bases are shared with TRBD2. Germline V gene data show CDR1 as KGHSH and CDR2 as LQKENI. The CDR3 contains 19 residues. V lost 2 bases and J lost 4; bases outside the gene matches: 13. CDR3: CASSPRLAGGPSRVYEQYF. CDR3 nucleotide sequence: TGTGCCAGCTCACCAAGACTAGCGGGAGGGCCCTCGCGGGTGTACGAGCAGTACTTC.

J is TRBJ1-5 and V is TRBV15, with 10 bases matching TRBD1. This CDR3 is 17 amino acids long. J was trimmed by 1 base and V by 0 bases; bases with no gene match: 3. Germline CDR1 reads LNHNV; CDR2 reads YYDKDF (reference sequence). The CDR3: CATSRDDRGPSNQPQHF. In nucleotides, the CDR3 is TGTGCCACCAGCAGAGACGACAGGGGGCCGAGCAATCAGCCCCAGCATTTT.

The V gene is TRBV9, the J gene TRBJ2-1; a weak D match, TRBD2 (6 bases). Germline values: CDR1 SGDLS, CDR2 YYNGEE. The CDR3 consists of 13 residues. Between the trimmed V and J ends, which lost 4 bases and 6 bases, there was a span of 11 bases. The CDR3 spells CASSPLSGNEQFF. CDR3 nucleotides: TGTGCCAGCAGCCCCCTTAGCGGCAATGAGCAGTTCTTC.

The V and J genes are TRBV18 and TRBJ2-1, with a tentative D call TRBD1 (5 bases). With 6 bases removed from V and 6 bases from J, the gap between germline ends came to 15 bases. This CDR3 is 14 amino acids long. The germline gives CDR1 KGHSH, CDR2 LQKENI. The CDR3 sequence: CASSPDMGANEQFF. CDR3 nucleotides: TGTGCCAGCTCCCCGGACATGGGCGCCAATGAGCAGTTCTTC.

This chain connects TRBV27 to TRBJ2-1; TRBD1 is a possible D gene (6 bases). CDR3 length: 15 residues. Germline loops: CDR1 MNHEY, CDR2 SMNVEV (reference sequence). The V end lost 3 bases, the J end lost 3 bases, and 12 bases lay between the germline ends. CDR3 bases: TGTGCCAGCAGTTTCGACCAGGGGCACTACAATGAGCAGTTCTTC. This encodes CASSFDQGHYNEQFF.

The CDR3 here is CATHRNGVAYEQYF. The DNA for the CDR3 is TGTGCCACCCATCGGAACGGGGTGGCCTACGAGCAGTACTTC. V gene TRBV6-6 combines with J gene TRBJ2-7; D possibly corresponds to TRBD2 (5 bases). V lost 10 bases, J lost 2 bases, and 18 bases lay in between. CDR3 length: 14 amino acids. Germline lookup yields CDR1 MNHNY and CDR2 SVGAGI (reference sequence).

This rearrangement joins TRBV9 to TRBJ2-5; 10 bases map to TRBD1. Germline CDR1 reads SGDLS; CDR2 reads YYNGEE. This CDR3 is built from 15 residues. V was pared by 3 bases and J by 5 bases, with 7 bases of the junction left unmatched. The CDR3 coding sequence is TGTGCCAGCAGCGCCCGACAGGGGGCGGGGGAGACCCAGTACTTC. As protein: CASSARQGAGETQYF.

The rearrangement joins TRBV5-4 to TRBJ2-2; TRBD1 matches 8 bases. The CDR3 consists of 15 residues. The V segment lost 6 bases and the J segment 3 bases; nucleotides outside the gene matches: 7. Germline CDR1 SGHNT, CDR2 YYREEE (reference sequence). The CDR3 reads CASTSMTGDTGELFF. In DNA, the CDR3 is TGTGCCAGCACTAGTATGACAGGGGACACCGGGGAGCTGTTTTTT.

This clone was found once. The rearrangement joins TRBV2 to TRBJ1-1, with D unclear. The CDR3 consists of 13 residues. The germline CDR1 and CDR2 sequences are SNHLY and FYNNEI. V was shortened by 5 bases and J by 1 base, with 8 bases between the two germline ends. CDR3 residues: CASSRHRNTEAFF. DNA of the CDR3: TGTGCCAGCAGTCGACACCGGAACACTGAAGCTTTCTTT.

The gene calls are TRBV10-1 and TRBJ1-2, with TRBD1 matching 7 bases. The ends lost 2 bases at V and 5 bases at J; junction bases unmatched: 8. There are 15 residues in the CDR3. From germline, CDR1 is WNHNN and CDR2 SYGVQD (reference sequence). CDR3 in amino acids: CASSEIYRGKYGYTF. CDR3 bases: TGCGCCAGCAGTGAGATTTACAGGGGTAAATATGGCTACACCTTC.

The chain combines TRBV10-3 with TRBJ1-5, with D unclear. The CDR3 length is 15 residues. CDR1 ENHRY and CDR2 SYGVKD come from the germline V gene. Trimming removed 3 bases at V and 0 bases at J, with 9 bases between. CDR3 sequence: CAISDSGGSNQPQHF. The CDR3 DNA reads TGTGCCATCAGTGATTCGGGTGGTAGCAATCAGCCCCAGCATTTT.

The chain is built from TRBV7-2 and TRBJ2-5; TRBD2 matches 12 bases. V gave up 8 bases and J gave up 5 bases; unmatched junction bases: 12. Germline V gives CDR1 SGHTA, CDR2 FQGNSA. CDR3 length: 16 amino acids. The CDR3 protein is CASCTSGGTSGETQYF. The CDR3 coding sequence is TGTGCCAGCTGTACTAGCGGGGGGACCTCGGGCGAGACCCAGTACTTC.

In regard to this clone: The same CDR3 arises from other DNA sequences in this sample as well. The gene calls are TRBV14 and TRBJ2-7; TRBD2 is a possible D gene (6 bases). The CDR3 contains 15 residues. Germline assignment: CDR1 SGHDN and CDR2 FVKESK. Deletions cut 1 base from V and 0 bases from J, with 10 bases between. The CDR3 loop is CASSQGRGSSYEQYF. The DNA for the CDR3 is TGTGCCAGCAGCCAAGGTCGGGGGAGCTCCTACGAGCAGTACTTC.

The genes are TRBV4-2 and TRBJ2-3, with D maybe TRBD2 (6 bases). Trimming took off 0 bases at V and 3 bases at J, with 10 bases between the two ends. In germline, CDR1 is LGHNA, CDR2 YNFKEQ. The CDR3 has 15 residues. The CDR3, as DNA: TGTGCCAGCAGCCAAGAACGAGGGAGGACAGATACGCAGTATTTT. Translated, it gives CASSQERGRTDTQYF.

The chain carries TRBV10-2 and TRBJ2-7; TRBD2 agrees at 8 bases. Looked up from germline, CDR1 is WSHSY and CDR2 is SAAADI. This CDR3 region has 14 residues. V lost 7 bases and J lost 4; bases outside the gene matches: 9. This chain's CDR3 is CASNPQAGAYEQYF. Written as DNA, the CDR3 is TGCGCCAGCAATCCCCAAGCGGGAGCTTACGAGCAGTACTTC.

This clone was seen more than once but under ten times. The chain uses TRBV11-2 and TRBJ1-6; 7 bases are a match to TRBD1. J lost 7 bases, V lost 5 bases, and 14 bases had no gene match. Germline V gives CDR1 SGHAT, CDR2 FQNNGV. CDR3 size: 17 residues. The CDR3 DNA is TGTGCCAGCAGCCCCGAGGACAGGCCTAGGTCGAATTCACCCCTCCACTTT. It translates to CASSPEDRPRSNSPLHF.

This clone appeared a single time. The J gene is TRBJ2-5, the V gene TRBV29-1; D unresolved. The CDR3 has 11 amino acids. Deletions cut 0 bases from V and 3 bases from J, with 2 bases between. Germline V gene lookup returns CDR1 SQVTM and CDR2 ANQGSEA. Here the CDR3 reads CSVEDEETQYF. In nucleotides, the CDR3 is TGCAGCGTTGAAGATGAAGAGACCCAGTACTTC.

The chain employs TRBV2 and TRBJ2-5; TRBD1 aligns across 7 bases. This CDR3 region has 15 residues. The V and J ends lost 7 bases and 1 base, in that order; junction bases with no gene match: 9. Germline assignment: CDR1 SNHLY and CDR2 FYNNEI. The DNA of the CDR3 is TGTGCCAGCACCCCCGACAGGGTAGGCCAAGAGACCCAGTACTTC. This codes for CASTPDRVGQETQYF.

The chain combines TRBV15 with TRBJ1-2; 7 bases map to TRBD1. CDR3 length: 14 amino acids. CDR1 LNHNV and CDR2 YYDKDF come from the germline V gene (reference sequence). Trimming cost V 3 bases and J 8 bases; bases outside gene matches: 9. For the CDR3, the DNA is TGTGCCACCAGCAGGACAGGGCGGGTGGTAGGCTACACCTTC. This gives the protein CATSRTGRVVGYTF.